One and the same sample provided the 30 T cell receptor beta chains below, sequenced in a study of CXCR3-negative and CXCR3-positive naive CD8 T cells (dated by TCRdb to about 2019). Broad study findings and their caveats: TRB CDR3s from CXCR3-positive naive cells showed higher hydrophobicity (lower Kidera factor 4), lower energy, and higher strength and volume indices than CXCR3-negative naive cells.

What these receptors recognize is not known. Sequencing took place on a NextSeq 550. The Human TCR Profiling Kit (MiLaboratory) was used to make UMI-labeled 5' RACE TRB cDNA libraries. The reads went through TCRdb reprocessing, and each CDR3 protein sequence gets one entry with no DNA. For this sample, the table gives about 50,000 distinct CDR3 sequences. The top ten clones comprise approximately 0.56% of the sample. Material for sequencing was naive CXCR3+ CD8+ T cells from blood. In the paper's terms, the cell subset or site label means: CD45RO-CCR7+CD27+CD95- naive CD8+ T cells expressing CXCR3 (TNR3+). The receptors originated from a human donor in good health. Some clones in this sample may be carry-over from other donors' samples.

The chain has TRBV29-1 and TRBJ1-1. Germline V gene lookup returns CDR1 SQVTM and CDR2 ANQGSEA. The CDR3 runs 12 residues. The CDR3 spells CSVERGNTEAFF.

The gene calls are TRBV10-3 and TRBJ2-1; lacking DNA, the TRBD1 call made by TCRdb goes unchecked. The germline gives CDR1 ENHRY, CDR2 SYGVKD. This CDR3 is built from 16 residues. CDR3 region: CAISTRDTSSYNEQFF.

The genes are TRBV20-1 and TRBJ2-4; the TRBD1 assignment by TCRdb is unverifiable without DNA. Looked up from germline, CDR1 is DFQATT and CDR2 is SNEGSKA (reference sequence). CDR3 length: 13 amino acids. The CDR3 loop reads CSAPDRGGDIQYF.

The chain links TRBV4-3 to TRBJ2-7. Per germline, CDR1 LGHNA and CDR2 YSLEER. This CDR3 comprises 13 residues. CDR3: CASSQNRYYEQYF.

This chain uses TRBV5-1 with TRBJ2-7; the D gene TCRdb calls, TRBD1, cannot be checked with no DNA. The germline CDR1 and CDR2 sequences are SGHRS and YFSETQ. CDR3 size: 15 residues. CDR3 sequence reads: CASRAGTEFPYEQYF. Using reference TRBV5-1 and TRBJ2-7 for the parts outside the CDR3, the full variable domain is KAGVTQTPRYLIKTRGQQVTLSCSPISGHRSVSWYQQTPGQGLQFLFEYFSETQRNKGNFPGRFSGRQFSNSRSEMNVSTLELGDSALYLCASRAGTEFPYEQYFGPGTRLTVT.

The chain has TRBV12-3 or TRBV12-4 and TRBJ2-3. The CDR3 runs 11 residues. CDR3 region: CAVRVSDTQYF.

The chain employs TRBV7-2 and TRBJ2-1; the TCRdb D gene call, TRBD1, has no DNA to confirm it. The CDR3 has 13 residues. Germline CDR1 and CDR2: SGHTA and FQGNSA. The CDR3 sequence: CASSGQPLGEQFF.

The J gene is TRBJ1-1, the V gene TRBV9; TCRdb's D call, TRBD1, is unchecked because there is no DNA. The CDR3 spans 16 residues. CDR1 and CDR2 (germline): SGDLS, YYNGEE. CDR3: CASSVVGQGAQTEAFF.

The CDR3 is CASSLALSSYNEQFF. The genes are TRBV7-8 and TRBJ2-1. The CDR3 runs to 15 residues. Looked up from germline, CDR1 is SGHVS and CDR2 is FQNEAQ.

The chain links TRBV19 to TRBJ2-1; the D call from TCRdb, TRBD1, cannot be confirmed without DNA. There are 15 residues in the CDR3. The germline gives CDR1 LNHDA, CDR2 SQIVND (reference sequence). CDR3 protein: CASSVGFPLYNEQFF.

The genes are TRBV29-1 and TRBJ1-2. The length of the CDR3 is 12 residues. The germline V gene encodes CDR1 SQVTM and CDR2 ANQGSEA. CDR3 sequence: CSVEGEGYGYTF.

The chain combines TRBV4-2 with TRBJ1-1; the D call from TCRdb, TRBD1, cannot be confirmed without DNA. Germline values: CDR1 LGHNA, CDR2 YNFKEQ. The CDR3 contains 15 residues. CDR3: CASSQTGTVKPEAFF.

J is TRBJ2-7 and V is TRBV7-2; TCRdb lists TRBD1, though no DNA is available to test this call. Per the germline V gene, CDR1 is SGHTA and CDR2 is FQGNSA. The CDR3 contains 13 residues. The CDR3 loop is CASRPVAGYEQYF.

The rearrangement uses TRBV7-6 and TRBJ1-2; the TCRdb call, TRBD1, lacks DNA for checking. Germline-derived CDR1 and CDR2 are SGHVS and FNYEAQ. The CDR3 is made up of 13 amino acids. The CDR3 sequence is CASSLGTVYGYTF.

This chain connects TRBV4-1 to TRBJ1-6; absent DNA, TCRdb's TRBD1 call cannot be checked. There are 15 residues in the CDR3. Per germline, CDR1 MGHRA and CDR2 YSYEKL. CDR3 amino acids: CASSQETGPAPPIHF.

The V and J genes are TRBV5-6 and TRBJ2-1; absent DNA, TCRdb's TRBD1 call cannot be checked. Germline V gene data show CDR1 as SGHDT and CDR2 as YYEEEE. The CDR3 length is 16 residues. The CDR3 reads CASSQTWDSWHNEQFF.

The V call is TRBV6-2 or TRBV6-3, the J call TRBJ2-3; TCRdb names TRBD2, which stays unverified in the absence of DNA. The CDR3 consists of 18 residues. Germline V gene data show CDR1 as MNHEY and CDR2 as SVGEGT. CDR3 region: CASSYSTGSGGTTDTQYF.

The CDR3 sequence is CASSLRTGGPGETQYF. This chain connects TRBV5-1 to TRBJ2-5; TCRdb's D call of TRBD1 is untestable without DNA. This CDR3 contains 16 residues. Germline loops: CDR1 SGHRS, CDR2 YFSETQ.

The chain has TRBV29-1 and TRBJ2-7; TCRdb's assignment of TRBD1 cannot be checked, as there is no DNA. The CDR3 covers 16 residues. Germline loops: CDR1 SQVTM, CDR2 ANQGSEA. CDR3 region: CTAGVRTGGFSDEQYF.

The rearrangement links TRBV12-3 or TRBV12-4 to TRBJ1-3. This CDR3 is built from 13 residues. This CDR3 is CASSSSSGNTIYF.

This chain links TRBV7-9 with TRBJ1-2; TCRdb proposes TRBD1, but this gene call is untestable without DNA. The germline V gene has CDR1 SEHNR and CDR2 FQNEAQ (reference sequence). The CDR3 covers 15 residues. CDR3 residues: CASSQPGLRNYGYTF.

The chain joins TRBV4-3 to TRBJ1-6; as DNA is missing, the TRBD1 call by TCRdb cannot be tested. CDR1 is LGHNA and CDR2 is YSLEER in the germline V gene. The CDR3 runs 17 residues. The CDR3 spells CASSQSQGASYNSPLHF.

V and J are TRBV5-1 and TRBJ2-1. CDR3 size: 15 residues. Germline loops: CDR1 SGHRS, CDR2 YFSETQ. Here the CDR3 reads CASSPDGEVYNEQFF.

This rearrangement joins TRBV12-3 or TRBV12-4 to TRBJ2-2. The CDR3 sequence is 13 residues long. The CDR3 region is CASSPANTGELFF.

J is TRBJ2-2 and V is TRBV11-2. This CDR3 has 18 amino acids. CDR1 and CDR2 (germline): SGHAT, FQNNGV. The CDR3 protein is CASSLGYLGIANTGELFF. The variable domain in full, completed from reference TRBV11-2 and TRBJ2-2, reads EAGVAQSPRYKIIEKRQSVAFWCNPISGHATLYWYQQILGQGPKLLIQFQNNGVVDDSQLPKDRFSAERLKGVDSTLKIQPAKLEDSAVYLCASSLGYLGIANTGELFFGEGSRLTVL.

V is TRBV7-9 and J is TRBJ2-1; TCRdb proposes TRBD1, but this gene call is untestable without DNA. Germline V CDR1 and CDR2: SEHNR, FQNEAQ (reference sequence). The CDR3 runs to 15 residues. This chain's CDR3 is CASSPPTGGYNEQFF.

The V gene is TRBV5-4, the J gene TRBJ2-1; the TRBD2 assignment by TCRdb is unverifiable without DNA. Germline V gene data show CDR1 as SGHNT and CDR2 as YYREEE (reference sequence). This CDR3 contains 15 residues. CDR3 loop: CASSLGALGDNEQFF.

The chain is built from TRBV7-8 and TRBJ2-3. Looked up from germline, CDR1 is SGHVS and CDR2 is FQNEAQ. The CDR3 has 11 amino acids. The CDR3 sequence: CASSQNKDLTF.

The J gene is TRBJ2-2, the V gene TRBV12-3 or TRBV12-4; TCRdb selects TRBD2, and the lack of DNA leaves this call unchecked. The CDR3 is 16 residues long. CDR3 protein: CASRNLGEAGTGELFF.

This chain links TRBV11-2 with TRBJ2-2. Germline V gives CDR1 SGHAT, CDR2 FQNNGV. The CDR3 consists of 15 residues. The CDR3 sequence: CASSRLGAFTGELFF.